These T cell receptor beta chains were read from a single sample in a study of response to subunit inactivated influenza vaccine. In TCRdb, the RT-PCR reads were re-called with MiXCR into one record per CDR3 protein. Of around 570,000 distinct CDR3 sequences listed, 6.5% to 8% are singletons. The input for sequencing was PBMCs from blood, taken roughly 24 months after vaccination. These receptors originate from a man aged 50 to 69 who received an inactivated influenza vaccine. CDR3s include the opening cysteine and the closing phenylalanine or tryptophan. The D gene is left open where the match is weak. Size tells how often a clone was seen (once, few, many) or the class of an expanded clone, and some rows leave it out.

J gene,V gene,D gene,clone size,CDR3 protein,CDR3 DNA
TRBJ2-7,TRBV7-2,-,-,CASSLALPGYRSYEQYF,TGTGCCAGCAGCTTAGCGCTCCCGGGGTATCGCTCCTACGAGCAGTACTTC
TRBJ1-4,TRBV4-2,-,-,CASSQDGRGVTNEKLFF,TGTGCCAGCAGCCAAGACGGCCGGGGGGTAACTAATGAAAAACTGTTTTTT
TRBJ2-3,TRBV7-2,TRBD1,few,CASSSIRDRQTDTQYF,TGTGCCAGCAGCTCCATCCGGGACAGACAGACAGATACGCAGTATTTT
TRBJ1-1,TRBV28,-,few,CASSSRLRGLNTEAFF,TGTGCCAGCAGTTCACGCTTGAGGGGCCTGAACACTGAAGCTTTCTTT
TRBJ2-7,TRBV20-1,-,many,CSARDLAGLLGYEQYF,TGCAGTGCTAGAGATCTGGCCGGCCTCTTGGGGTACGAGCAGTACTTC
TRBJ2-1,TRBV4-3,-,many,CASSHSRVNEQFF,TGCGCCAGCAGCCACTCCAGGGTAAATGAGCAGTTCTTC
TRBJ2-5,TRBV18,-,few,CASSPSRSQETQYF,TGTGCCAGCTCACCGTCCCGTTCCCAAGAGACCCAGTACTTC
TRBJ1-2,TRBV18,TRBD1,-,CASSHAGGEKYGYTF,TGTGCCAGCTCACATGCAGGGGGCGAGAAATATGGCTACACCTTC
TRBJ2-1,TRBV19,-,few,CASSPYRQISYNEQFF,TGTGCCAGTAGTCCCTACCGACAGATTTCCTACAATGAGCAGTTCTTC
TRBJ2-3,TRBV18,TRBD2,-,CASSPLSLAGGTDTQYF,TGTGCCAGCTCACCACTCTCCTTAGCGGGAGGTACAGATACGCAGTATTTT
TRBJ1-1,TRBV7-2,-,-,CASSFWLTEAFF,TGTGCCAGCAGCTTCTGGCTCACTGAAGCTTTCTTT
TRBJ2-5,TRBV2,TRBD2,-,CASIIGSGEETQYF,TGTGCCAGCATAATCGGTAGCGGGGAAGAGACCCAGTACTTC
TRBJ2-2,TRBV2,TRBD2,few,CASREWTSNTGELFF,TGTGCCAGCAGGGAATGGACTAGCAACACCGGGGAGCTGTTTTTT
TRBJ2-7,TRBV7-2,TRBD2,few,CASSSGTSVQQYF,TGTGCCAGCAGCTCCGGGACTAGCGTCCAGCAGTACTTC
TRBJ2-3,TRBV24-1,TRBD2,-,CATSDFCFNLAGGVFGADTQYF,TGTGCCACCAGTGATTTCTGCTTTAACCTAGCGGGGGGTGTATTTGGCGCAGATACGCAGTATTTT
TRBJ2-7,TRBV10-3,-,many,CAIREGTNYEQYF,TGTGCCATCAGGGAGGGGACAAACTACGAGCAGTACTTC
TRBJ2-3,TRBV12-3/TRBV12-4,TRBD2,many,CASSLAVAGDTQYF,TGTGCCAGCAGTTTAGCCGTAGCGGGGGATACGCAGTATTTT
TRBJ2-7,TRBV7-2,TRBD1,few,CASSLRQGSDYEQYF,TGTGCCAGCAGCTTGCGACAGGGGTCTGACTACGAGCAGTACTTC
TRBJ1-5,TRBV4-1,-,-,CASSTADGSNQPQHF,TGCGCCAGCAGCACGGCTGATGGGAGCAATCAGCCCCAGCATTTT
TRBJ2-1,TRBV18,-,few,CASSPTLANEQFF,TGTGCCAGCTCACCCACATTGGCGAATGAGCAGTTCTTC
TRBJ2-3,TRBV10-1,-,many,CASSELSSTDTQYF,TGCGCCAGCAGTGAGCTGTCTAGCACAGATACGCAGTATTTT
TRBJ2-7,TRBV11-2,-,-,CASSRGTQRGNEQYF,TGTGCCAGCAGCCGAGGGACCCAGCGAGGAAACGAGCAGTACTTC
TRBJ1-2,TRBV20-1,TRBD1,few,CSATKETGSYGYTF,TGCAGTGCCACTAAGGAGACAGGGAGCTATGGCTACACCTTC
TRBJ1-3,TRBV20-1,-,few,CSASSDLKSSGNTIYF,TGCAGTGCTTCATCGGATTTAAAAAGCTCTGGAAACACCATATATTTT
TRBJ2-4,TRBV25-1,TRBD2,many,CASSASGDPKNIQYF,TGTGCCAGCAGTGCCAGCGGGGACCCTAAAAACATTCAGTACTTC
TRBJ2-3,TRBV5-1,-,few,CASSTGTVDTQYF,TGCGCCAGCAGCACCGGGACGGTAGATACGCAGTATTTT
TRBJ2-2,TRBV25-1,TRBD2,-,CASSRRSGSGTGELFF,TGTGCCAGCAGCCGAAGAAGCGGGAGTGGTACCGGGGAGCTGTTTTTT
TRBJ2-7,TRBV2,-,-,CASSDPTAGHPYSYEQYF,TGTGCCAGCAGTGACCCAACTGCGGGACACCCCTACTCCTACGAGCAGTACTTC
TRBJ1-3,TRBV6-5,-,many,CASSYSRTRNTIYF,TGTGCCAGCAGTTACTCTAGGACAAGAAACACCATATATTTT
TRBJ1-5,TRBV12-3/TRBV12-4,TRBD1,few,CASSRQGSPNQPQHF,TGTGCCAGCAGCAGACAGGGTAGCCCTAATCAGCCCCAGCATTTT
TRBJ2-7,TRBV2,TRBD1,few,CASSFPGQTTYEQYF,TGTGCCAGCAGTTTTCCGGGACAGACCACCTACGAGCAGTACTTC
TRBJ2-5,TRBV10-3,-,few,CAISEGREETQYF,TGTGCCATCAGTGAAGGCAGGGAAGAGACCCAGTACTTC
TRBJ1-5,TRBV4-3,TRBD1,many,CASSRYLGQNNQPQHF,TGCGCCAGCAGCCGTTACCTGGGACAGAACAATCAGCCCCAGCATTTT
TRBJ2-4,TRBV30,TRBD1,-,CAWSVTGQLKNIQYF,TGTGCCTGGAGTGTCACGGGACAGCTAAAAAACATTCAGTACTTC
TRBJ2-1,TRBV27,TRBD2,many,CASSLVGWGGFYNEQFF,TGTGCCAGCAGTTTAGTAGGTTGGGGGGGTTTCTACAATGAGCAGTTCTTC
TRBJ2-1,TRBV7-8,-,many,CASSLARTTYNEQFF,TGTGCCAGCAGCTTAGCCCGGACAACTTACAATGAGCAGTTCTTC
TRBJ2-2,TRBV12-3/TRBV12-4,TRBD1,many,CASSRRQGSGELFF,TGTGCCAGCAGTCGACGACAGGGCTCCGGGGAGCTGTTTTTT
TRBJ2-1,TRBV7-2,-,-,CASSLAGSNPFF,TGTGCCAGCAGCTTAGCTGGCTCAAACCCGTTCTTC
TRBJ2-3,TRBV20-1,TRBD2,-,CSAKSGGANSADTQYF,TGCAGTGCCAAAAGCGGGGGGGCGAACTCCGCAGATACGCAGTATTTT
TRBJ1-1,TRBV20-1,TRBD1,once,CSAEDRAMNTEAFF,TGCAGTGCTGAGGACAGGGCGATGAACACTGAAGCTTTCTTT
TRBJ2-5,TRBV18,TRBD2,few,CASSPLAGGPSGETQYF,TGTGCCAGCTCACCACTAGCGGGAGGGCCATCTGGAGAGACCCAGTACTTC
TRBJ1-1,TRBV6-4,-,few,CANLNTEAFF,TGTGCCAACCTAAACACTGAAGCTTTCTTT
TRBJ2-7,TRBV3-1,-,few,CASSQLQGIRGSYEQYF,TGTGCCAGCAGCCAATTGCAGGGGATTCGGGGCTCCTACGAGCAGTACTTC
TRBJ1-1,TRBV29-1,-,many,CSVLGDTEAFF,TGCAGCGTCCTGGGGGACACTGAAGCTTTCTTT
TRBJ1-1,TRBV29-1,-,few,CSVSAQGNTEAFF,TGCAGCGTTTCGGCACAGGGGAACACTGAAGCTTTCTTT
TRBJ2-1,TRBV27,TRBD2,many,CASSLILAGGPSNEQFF,TGTGCCAGCAGTTTAATACTAGCGGGAGGGCCGAGCAATGAGCAGTTCTTC
TRBJ1-2,TRBV12-3/TRBV12-4,-,-,CASSSPSGGYTF,TGTGCCAGCAGTTCCCCATCCGGAGGCTACACCTTC
TRBJ2-1,TRBV20-1,TRBD2,many,CSARRLAGGRGEQFF,TGCAGTGCTAGAAGACTAGCGGGAGGACGCGGGGAGCAGTTCTTC
TRBJ1-1,TRBV5-6,-,-,CASRLVQGMNTEAFF,TGTGCCAGCAGGCTAGTCCAGGGGATGAACACTGAAGCTTTCTTT